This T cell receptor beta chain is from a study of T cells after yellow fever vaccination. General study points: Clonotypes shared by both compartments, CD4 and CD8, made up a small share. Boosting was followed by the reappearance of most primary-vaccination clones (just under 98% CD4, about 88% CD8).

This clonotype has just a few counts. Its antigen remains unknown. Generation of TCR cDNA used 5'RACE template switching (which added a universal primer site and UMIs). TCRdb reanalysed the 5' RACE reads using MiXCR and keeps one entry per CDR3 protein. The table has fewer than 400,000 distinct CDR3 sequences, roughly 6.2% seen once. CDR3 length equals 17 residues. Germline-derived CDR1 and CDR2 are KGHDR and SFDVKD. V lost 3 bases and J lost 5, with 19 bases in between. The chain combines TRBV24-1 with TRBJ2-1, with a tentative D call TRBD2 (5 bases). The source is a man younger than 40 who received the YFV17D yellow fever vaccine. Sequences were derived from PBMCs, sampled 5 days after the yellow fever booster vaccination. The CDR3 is CATSDIALEDRDNEQFF. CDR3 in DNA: TGTGCCACCAGTGATATAGCACTAGAAGACCGCGACAATGAGCAGTTCTTC.